This TCR beta chain emerged from a study of response to subunit inactivated influenza vaccine. Regarding the study as a whole: Authors suggested each seasonal flu vaccination may recruit only limited numbers of new T cells.

About this clonotype itself: Its matching antigen is unknown.

TCRdb re-derived calls from the RT-PCR reads in MiXCR, one entry per CDR3 protein. The repertoire has under 950,000 distinct CDR3 sequences, 21% of them found once; the top ten carry about a tenth. The sample was PBMCs from blood, taken around 5 days after vaccination. The receptor was isolated from a man in his fifties who received an inactivated influenza vaccine.

The CDR3 coding sequence is TGCAGCGTTGGGGAGCGGACAGGGAGCGAGCAGTACTTC. This sequence encodes CSVGERTGSEQYF. The V and J genes are TRBV29-1 and TRBJ2-7; 8 nucleotides match TRBD1. From germline, CDR1 is SQVTM and CDR2 ANQGSEA. CDR3 length: 13 residues. V shed 4 bases, J shed 6 bases, and the junction held 8 bases outside the gene matches.